One and the same sample provided the 15 T cell receptor beta chains below, sequenced in a study of T-cell reconstitution after alpha-beta-depleted transplantation in children. Researchers prepared the TCRbeta library using unique molecular identifiers, the study reports. TCRdb processed the PCR reads anew with MiXCR; each CDR3 protein has one entry. This table holds 700,000 to 950,000 distinct CDR3 sequences, around 17% found once. The source material was PBMCs, mostly from graft donor cells, sampled 360 days after TCRalphabeta/CD19-depleted stem cell transplant. These receptors all come from a male patient aged 10-17 years who had a stem cell transplant for acute lymphoblastic leukemia, so the T cells may come from the graft donor.

Only a few counts were recorded for this clonotype. This rearrangement joins TRBV5-1 to TRBJ1-3; D not resolved. The V gene lost 5 bases and the J gene lost 1 base, with 13 bases spanning the gap. The CDR3 loop spans 15 amino acids. Germline values: CDR1 SGHRS, CDR2 YFSETQ. Written as DNA, the CDR3 is TGCGCCAGCAGTCGCGGCGCCGCTTCTGGAAACACCATATATTTT. Protein product: CASSRGAASGNTIYF.

In its sample, this clonotype was seen a few times. This chain links TRBV6-2 or TRBV6-3 with TRBJ2-7, with D possibly matching TRBD1 (7 bases). The CDR3 extends over 16 amino acids. From germline, CDR1 is MNHEY and CDR2 SVGEGT. V dropped 5 bases and J dropped 1 base, with 18 bases sitting between them. Here the CDR3 DNA reads TGTGCCAGCAGTAGGGGCGGAGGGGGCGCTTCCTACGAGCAGTACTTC. As protein: CASSRGGGGASYEQYF.

This clonotype was recorded a few times. V is TRBV27 and J is TRBJ2-7, with TRBD1 as a possible D gene (5 bases). V was trimmed by 6 bases and J by 1 base, leaving 13 bases between them. The CDR3 spans 14 residues. Germline loops: CDR1 MNHEY, CDR2 SMNVEV (reference sequence). The CDR3: CASSQYDSSYEQYF. In DNA, the CDR3 is TGTGCCAGCAGCCAATACGACAGTTCCTACGAGCAGTACTTC.

This clonotype was counted a few times. The chain joins TRBV5-1 to TRBJ1-3; 8 positions agree with TRBD1. This CDR3 has 15 residues. Germline V gives CDR1 SGHRS, CDR2 YFSETQ. Trimming removed 4 bases from V and 4 bases from J; junction bases left unmatched: 7. As DNA, the CDR3 is TGCGCCAGCAGCCTCAGGGGGCCGAGGGGAAACACCATATATTTT. It codes for CASSLRGPRGNTIYF.

The chain employs TRBV27 and TRBJ2-6, with D possibly called TRBD1 or TRBD2 (6 bases each). Germline-derived CDR1 and CDR2 are MNHEY and SMNVEV (reference sequence). V was cut by 2 bases and J by 12 bases, with 8 bases left in between. The CDR3 consists of 12 residues. The DNA for the CDR3 is TGTGCCAGCAGTTTAGAGGGGGGCGTCCTGACTTTC. Amino acids: CASSLEGGVLTF. The full variable domain, its missing parts supplied by reference TRBV27 and TRBJ2-6, is EAQVTQNPRYLITVTGKKLTVTCSQNMNHEYMSWYRQDPGLGLRQIYYSMNVEVTDKGDVPEGYKVSRKEKRNFPLILESPSPNQTSLYFCASSLEGGVLTFGAGSRLTVL.

At least ten counts were recorded for this clonotype. V gene TRBV6-1 combines with J gene TRBJ2-2; TRBD1 might be the D (6 bases). Deletions cut 7 bases from V and 3 bases from J, with 9 bases between. In germline, CDR1 is MNHNS, CDR2 SASEGT. This CDR3 spans 13 amino acids. CDR3 bases: TGTGCCAGCAAGGGACACTACACCGGGGAGCTGTTTTTT. As protein: CASKGHYTGELFF.

The J gene is TRBJ2-3, the V gene TRBV4-2; D is ambiguous. Germline V gene lookup returns CDR1 LGHNA and CDR2 YNFKEQ. This CDR3 is 16 amino acids long. The V end was cut by 4 bases, the J end by 0 bases, with 14 bases between. The CDR3 spells CASSPRSTTSTDTQYF. In DNA, the CDR3 is TGTGCCAGCAGCCCTCGAAGCACAACTAGCACAGATACGCAGTATTTT.

This sequence joins TRBV7-3 and TRBJ2-7; TRBD1 agrees at 12 bases. This CDR3 contains 15 residues. CDR1 is SGHTA and CDR2 is FQGTGA in the germline V gene. V dropped 0 bases and J dropped 5; count of bases not matched to a gene: 2. The CDR3 DNA is TGTGCCAGCAGCTTAACTCGGGACAGGGGGCACGAGCAGTACTTC. Translating gives CASSLTRDRGHEQYF.

A few counts support this clonotype. This sequence joins TRBV29-1 and TRBJ2-3, with 9 positions matching TRBD2. The germline V gene encodes CDR1 SQVTM and CDR2 ANQGSEA. This CDR3 has 12 amino acids. CDR3 amino acids: CRVAGVTDTQYF. The CDR3 DNA reads TGCAGAGTAGCGGGAGTGACAGATACGCAGTATTTT.

This rearrangement joins TRBV12-3 or TRBV12-4 to TRBJ2-7, with TRBD1 matching over 9 bases. Trimming removed 6 bases from V and 7 bases from J; junction bases left unmatched: 7. This CDR3 has 13 amino acids. The CDR3 nucleotides are TGTGCCAGCAGCAAGGACAGGGGAGAAGAGCAGTACTTC. Translating it yields CASSKDRGEEQYF.

This rearrangement joins TRBV10-1 to TRBJ2-1; D may be TRBD2 (6 bases). Germline V gene data show CDR1 as WNHNN and CDR2 as SYGVQD (reference sequence). This CDR3 is built from 16 residues. Trimming pared 6 bases from V and 7 bases from J, leaving 22 bases between. CDR3 protein: CASSPDRDSLGNEQFF. In nucleotides, the CDR3 is TGCGCCAGCAGCCCCGACCGGGACTCCCTAGGGAATGAGCAGTTCTTC.

The chain is built from TRBV29-1 and TRBJ2-3, with 10 nucleotides matching TRBD1. The CDR3 has 14 residues. Germline values: CDR1 SQVTM, CDR2 ANQGSEA. The V and J ends lost 6 bases and 5 bases, in that order; junction bases with no gene match: 8. CDR3 protein: CSVLTGGEVDTQYF. The DNA of the CDR3 is TGCAGCGTCTTGACAGGGGGCGAAGTAGATACGCAGTATTTT.

The chain uses TRBV6-7 and TRBJ2-1, with D uncertain. TRBV6-7 falls under the ORF class, with uncertain function. The CDR3 loop spans 14 amino acids. Trimming cost V 6 bases and J 12 bases, with 21 bases left between them. The CDR3 sequence is CASSRVFFCLGQFF. CDR3 in DNA: TGTGCCAGCAGCCGAGTTTTCTTTTGCCTAGGGCAGTTCTTC.

This clonotype was observed a few times. The chain couples TRBV7-3 to TRBJ1-2; TRBD1 aligns across 7 bases. Germline V lookup: CDR1 SGHTA, CDR2 FQGTGA. The CDR3 is 15 amino acids. Losses at the gene ends were 6 bases for V and 2 bases for J; bases not matched to a gene: 9. The DNA of the CDR3 is TGTGCCAGCAGATATACAGGGGAAGGAAACTATGGCTACACCTTC. Translating gives CASRYTGEGNYGYTF.

The J gene is TRBJ2-7, the V gene TRBV4-1; TRBD2 agrees at 11 bases. V lost 1 base and J lost 6; bases outside the gene matches: 8. Germline V gives CDR1 MGHRA, CDR2 YSYEKL. The length of the CDR3 is 16 residues. CDR3 DNA sequence: TGCGCCAGCAGCCAAGGGGCTCTAGCGGGAGGTGGCGAGCAGTACTTC. Encoded protein: CASSQGALAGGGEQYF.